This passage covers 26 T cell receptor beta chains from one sample sequenced in a study of blood T cell repertoires in COVID-19. TCRdb's table, derived via immunoSEQ multiplex PCR, lists solely in-frame clones and lacks some. The sample yields 300,000 to 400,000 clones, 70% to 90% seen once. Sequencing was performed on PBMCs or T cells enriched from blood (not recorded which). Every receptor here comes from a woman aged 25-40 years with acute COVID-19.

The chain carries TRBV9 and TRBJ2-5; 8 nucleotides match TRBD2. Trimming cost V 3 bases and J 5 bases; bases outside gene matches: 9. Germline CDR1 and CDR2: SGDLS and YYNGEE. The CDR3 runs 15 residues. CDR3 nucleotide sequence: TGTGCCAGCAGCGAGTCCGGGACTAGACGGGAGACCCAGTACTTC. Translation: CASSESGTRRETQYF.

V is TRBV3-1 (or the pseudogene TRBV3-2) and J is TRBJ1-6; 8 bases line up with TRBD1. J gave up 7 bases and V 5 bases, and 1 base lay outside the gene matches. This CDR3 is built from 13 residues. In germline, CDR1 is LGHDT, CDR2 YNNKEL (reference sequence). CDR3 residues: CASSAGGNSPLHF. CDR3 bases: TGTGCCAGCAGCGCAGGGGGCAATTCACCCCTCCACTTT.

This clone was picked up one time. The CDR3 DNA sequence: TGTGCCAGCAGCCAACCGGGACAGGTGGGGACTGAAGCTTTCTTT. Translating gives CASSQPGQVGTEAFF. The chain combines TRBV4-2 with TRBJ1-1; 8 bases align to TRBD1. In germline, CDR1 is LGHNA, CDR2 YNFKEQ. The CDR3 loop spans 15 amino acids. J was trimmed by 5 bases and V by 2 bases; bases with no gene match: 7.

The chain links TRBV18 to TRBJ2-1; 8 bases map to TRBD1. The CDR3 runs 16 residues. The V gene's germline CDR1 is KGHSH and CDR2 LQKENI. Losses at the gene ends were 2 bases for V and 5 bases for J; bases not matched to a gene: 8. The chain's CDR3 is CASSPNRGNPNNEQFF. The DNA for the CDR3 is TGTGCCAGCTCACCAAACAGGGGGAACCCCAACAATGAGCAGTTCTTC.

The V and J genes are TRBV6-2 or TRBV6-3 and TRBJ1-1; 8 nucleotides line up with TRBD1. This CDR3 region has 16 residues. V lost 0 bases, J lost 4 bases, and 7 bases stayed unmatched. The germline gives CDR1 MNHEY, CDR2 SVGEGT. For the CDR3, the DNA is TGTGCCAGCAGTTACTCGTTTCTTACAGGGGGCACTGAAGCTTTCTTT. As protein: CASSYSFLTGGTEAFF.

V is TRBV28 and J is TRBJ2-7, with TRBD1 matching over 8 bases. The germline V gene encodes CDR1 MDHEN and CDR2 SYDVKM. The CDR3 sequence is 16 residues long. Unmatched junction bases numbered 11, after V lost 2 bases and J lost 5 bases. The CDR3 coding sequence is TGTGCCAGCAGTTTAGCAGGGGGCTGGCCTGGCCACGAGCAGTACTTC. Translating it yields CASSLAGGWPGHEQYF.

The chain carries TRBV5-8 and TRBJ1-5; D is perhaps TRBD1 (6 bases). CDR1 and CDR2 (germline): SGHTS, YDEGEE. CDR3 length equals 14 residues. V dropped 0 bases and J dropped 6 bases, with 10 bases sitting between them. The CDR3 protein is CASSLDRVFQPQHF. The CDR3 DNA reads as TGTGCCAGCAGCTTGGACAGGGTTTTTCAGCCCCAGCATTTT.

The chain is built from TRBV19 and TRBJ1-3, with D tentatively TRBD1 (5 bases). Trimming shortened V by 7 bases and J by 0 bases, and 16 bases separated the two germline ends. Looked up from germline, CDR1 is LNHDA and CDR2 is SQIVND (reference sequence). This CDR3 spans 16 amino acids. Written as DNA, the CDR3 is TGTGCCAGTACTAGCGGGGCCATCGGCTCTGGAAACACCATATATTTT. Amino acids: CASTSGAIGSGNTIYF.

This chain uses TRBV10-3 with TRBJ1-3; D is perhaps TRBD1 (5 bases). V was shortened by 6 bases and J by 3 bases, with 6 bases between the two germline ends. The CDR3 is 12 residues long. CDR1 and CDR2 (germline): ENHRY, SYGVKD. The CDR3 bases are TGTGCCATCAGGGGGGGTGGAAACACCATATATTTT. Amino acids: CAIRGGGNTIYF.

This sequence joins TRBV6-4 and TRBJ2-3, with 14 bases that match TRBD2. V dropped 8 bases and J dropped 4; count of bases not matched to a gene: 2. Germline V gene sequence: CDR1 MRHNA, CDR2 SNTAGT. The CDR3 is made up of 14 amino acids. CDR3 DNA: TGTGCCAGCGGGACTAGCGGGGGATCAGATACGCAGTATTTT. This translates into CASGTSGGSDTQYF.

The chain has TRBV7-2 and TRBJ2-7; 8 positions agree with TRBD1. Germline trimming cut 5 bases from V and 0 bases from J; bases unmatched to any gene: 6. The CDR3 sequence is 15 residues long. Germline V gene data show CDR1 as SGHTA and CDR2 as FQGNSA. CDR3: CASSRRTGSSYEQYF. DNA of the CDR3: TGTGCCAGCAGCCGCCGGACAGGGAGCTCCTACGAGCAGTACTTC. Full variable domain (remainder filled in from reference TRBV7-2 and TRBJ2-7): GAGVSQSPSNKVTEKGKDVELRCDPISGHTALYWYRQSLGQGLEFLIYFQGNSAPDKSGLPSDRFSAERTGGSVSTLTIQRTQQEDSAVYLCASSRRTGSSYEQYFGPGTRLTVT.

The chain employs TRBV7-9 and TRBJ1-3, with 7 bases fitting TRBD1. Germline trimming cut 6 bases from V and 0 bases from J; bases unmatched to any gene: 5. This CDR3 spans 15 amino acids. The germline CDR1 and CDR2 sequences are SEHNR and FQNEAQ (reference sequence). CDR3 nucleotides: TGTGCCAGCAGTCCGGGGACAGTCTCTGGAAACACCATATATTTT. This translates into CASSPGTVSGNTIYF.

V usage is TRBV3-1 (or the pseudogene TRBV3-2) and J usage is TRBJ2-3, with a tentative D call TRBD2 (5 bases). The CDR3 is 14 amino acids. Germline V lookup: CDR1 LGHDT, CDR2 YNNKEL (reference sequence). V shed 3 bases and J shed 4 bases, with 11 bases lying between them. CDR3 nucleotide sequence: TGTGCCAGCAGCCATACCGCTAGCTCAGATACGCAGTATTTT. It is translated as CASSHTASSDTQYF.

In the case of this clone: The sample carries other DNA sequences with the same CDR3. The V call is TRBV7-3, the J call TRBJ2-1; possible D gene TRBD2, 6 bases. Germline CDR1 and CDR2: SGHTA and FQGTGA. V was clipped by 0 bases and J by 1 base, with 10 bases between them. This CDR3 comprises 16 residues. The CDR3 is CASSLTGRGSYNEQFF. As DNA, the CDR3 is TGTGCCAGCAGCTTAACTGGTCGGGGGTCCTACAATGAGCAGTTCTTC.

This clone was counted once. The chain uses TRBV19 and TRBJ1-6; 7 bases fit TRBD1. CDR1 is LNHDA, CDR2 SQIVND, per germline (reference sequence). The CDR3 contains 16 residues. J lost 4 bases, V lost 3 bases, and 6 bases had no gene match. The CDR3 nucleotides read TGTGCCAGTAGTATTCGACAGGGTAGTTATAATTCACCCCTCCACTTT. This sequence encodes CASSIRQGSYNSPLHF.

This sequence joins TRBV7-2 and TRBJ2-1; D is perhaps TRBD2 (6 bases). The CDR3 contains 19 residues. Germline CDR1 is SGHTA and CDR2 is FQGNSA. Deletions cut 3 bases from V and 0 bases from J, with 21 bases between. In nucleotides, the CDR3 is TGTGCCAGCAGCTTGAGAGCGGATGGAGGGGTCAGCTCCTACAATGAGCAGTTCTTC. Its translation: CASSLRADGGVSSYNEQFF.

The V call is TRBV13, the J call TRBJ1-6, with TRBD1 matching 7 bases. Germline CDR1 PRHDT, CDR2 FYEKMQ (reference sequence). V was clipped by 3 bases and J by 10 bases; unmatched bases: 9. This CDR3 contains 15 residues. Written as DNA, the CDR3 is TGTGCCAGCAGCTTCAGACAGGGACGGGGATCACCCCTCCACTTT. Translating gives CASSFRQGRGSPLHF.

The rearrangement uses TRBV7-3 and TRBJ2-3, with 9 bases matching TRBD2. The trim removed 2 bases at V and 1 base at J, leaving 1 base unmatched. The CDR3 covers 15 residues. CDR1 is SGHTA, CDR2 FQGTGA, per germline. Here the CDR3 reads CASSLVAGGTDTQYF. CDR3 sequence (DNA): TGTGCCAGCAGCTTAGTAGCGGGGGGCACAGATACGCAGTATTTT.

The table lists this clone with a few counts. The rearrangement links TRBV5-1 to TRBJ1-1, with TRBD1 matching over 7 bases. After removal of 0 bases from V and 5 bases from J, the junction contained 7 bases not matched to a gene. Germline values: CDR1 SGHRS, CDR2 YFSETQ. There are 15 residues in the CDR3. CDR3 sequence reads: CASSLGDREVTEAFF. Here the CDR3 DNA reads TGCGCCAGCAGCTTGGGTGACAGGGAAGTTACTGAAGCTTTCTTT.

CDR3 amino acids: CASSRGGLAGTGELFF. The CDR3 nucleotides are TGTGCCAGCAGTCGAGGAGGACTAGCGGGGACCGGGGAGCTGTTTTTT. The gene calls are TRBV27 and TRBJ2-2; TRBD2 agrees at 12 bases. Germline V CDR1 and CDR2: MNHEY, SMNVEV (reference sequence). The CDR3 is 16 residues long. The junction had 6 bases not matched to a gene; V was cut back by 5 bases and J by 5 bases.

V and J are TRBV4-3 and TRBJ2-1, with D perhaps TRBD1 (5 bases). There are 18 residues in the CDR3. V lost 0 bases, J lost 2 bases, and 17 bases lay in between. Germline V lookup: CDR1 LGHNA, CDR2 YSLEER. CDR3 amino acids: CASSQDDQPGNAYNEQFF. CDR3 bases: TGCGCCAGCAGCCAAGATGATCAACCAGGGAACGCCTACAATGAGCAGTTCTTC.

V usage is TRBV24-1 and J usage is TRBJ1-2; no clear D gene. Trimming took 3 bases from V and 4 from J, leaving 20 bases between them. The CDR3 covers 17 residues. Looked up from germline, CDR1 is KGHDR and CDR2 is SFDVKD. The CDR3 nucleotides are TGTGCCACCAGTGATCCGACCAGCCCTCGAGGCAGCTATGGCTACACCTTC. This encodes CATSDPTSPRGSYGYTF.

The genes are TRBV2 and TRBJ2-7; 8 bases fit TRBD1. CDR3 length: 15 amino acids. The germline gives CDR1 SNHLY, CDR2 FYNNEI. J gave up 9 bases and V 2 bases, and 12 bases lay outside the gene matches. The CDR3: CASSENQGAAWGQYF. CDR3 coding DNA: TGTGCCAGCAGTGAAAATCAGGGGGCAGCATGGGGGCAGTACTTC.

The chain joins TRBV3-1 (or the pseudogene TRBV3-2) to TRBJ1-3; 7 bases map to TRBD1. Trimming removed 4 bases from V and 0 bases from J; junction bases left unmatched: 6. This CDR3 spans 16 amino acids. In germline, CDR1 is LGHDT, CDR2 YNNKEL (reference sequence). The CDR3 DNA sequence: TGTGCCAGCAGCCGACGGGGACAGCCCTCTGGAAACACCATATATTTT. Translating it yields CASSRRGQPSGNTIYF.

This clone was observed a few times. Other DNA sequences in this sample translate to the same CDR3. V usage is TRBV9 and J usage is TRBJ1-1, with D uncertain. V gave up 0 bases and J gave up 1 base, with 7 bases separating them. Germline CDR1 reads SGDLS; CDR2 reads YYNGEE. This CDR3 region has 14 residues. CDR3: CASSVGAGNTEAFF. In nucleotides, the CDR3 is TGTGCCAGCAGCGTAGGGGCGGGGAACACTGAAGCTTTCTTT.

The chain carries TRBV6-5 and TRBJ1-3; D possibly corresponds to TRBD1 (5 bases). CDR1 and CDR2 (germline): MNHEY, SVGAGI. Trimming took off 8 bases at V and 0 bases at J, with 14 bases between the two ends. The CDR3 is made up of 15 amino acids. CDR3: CASGEGLRSGNTIYF. CDR3 bases: TGTGCCAGCGGGGAGGGACTACGCTCTGGAAACACCATATATTTT.